The present entry profiles one T cell receptor beta chain with its context. The antigen remains undetermined. The data belong to a study of early T cells in non-severe SARS-CoV-2 infection. Whole-study context: Sequencing of unsorted whole blood was done on bulk RNA, leaving chains unpaired. Overall study results and limits: VDJdb-based matching was biased toward anti-spike CD8 responses and missed private and CD4 specificities.

Trimming took 0 bases from V and 0 from J, leaving 11 bases between them. The CDR3 runs to 16 residues. Germline lookup yields CDR1 LGHNA and CDR2 YSLEER. cDNA molecules, individually, were tagged with unique molecular identifiers. TCRdb fed the 5' RACE reads into MiXCR, producing one record per CDR3 protein. In the table there are about 20,000 distinct CDR3 sequences, around 3.3% of which are singletons. This chain connects TRBV4-3 to TRBJ1-2; D gene unclear. This clonotype was sampled from an adult who was a healthcare worker with PCR-confirmed SARS-CoV-2 infection or an uninfected control (not recorded which). The sequencing sample was made of whole blood. CDR3 protein: CASSQDIATANYGYTF. The CDR3 region has the DNA TGCGCCAGCAGCCAAGATATCGCGACGGCTAACTATGGCTACACCTTC.